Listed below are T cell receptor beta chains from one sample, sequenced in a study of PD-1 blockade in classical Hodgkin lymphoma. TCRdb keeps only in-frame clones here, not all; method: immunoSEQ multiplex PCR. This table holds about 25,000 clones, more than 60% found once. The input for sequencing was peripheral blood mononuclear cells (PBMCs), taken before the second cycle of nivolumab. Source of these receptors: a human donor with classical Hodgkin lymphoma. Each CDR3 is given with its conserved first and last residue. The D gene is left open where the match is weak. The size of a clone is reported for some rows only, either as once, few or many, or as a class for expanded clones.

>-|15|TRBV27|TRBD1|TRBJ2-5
CASSSRTGLQETQYF
TGTGCCAGCAGTTCAAGGACAGGGCTACAAGAGACCCAGTACTTC
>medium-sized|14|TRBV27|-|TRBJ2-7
CASSLQGPPYEQYF
TGTGCCAGCAGTTTACAGGGACCTCCCTACGAGCAGTACTTC
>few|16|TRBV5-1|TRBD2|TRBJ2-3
CASSLGAGGLTDTQYF
TGCGCCAGCAGCTTGGGGGCGGGAGGGCTTACAGATACGCAGTATTTT
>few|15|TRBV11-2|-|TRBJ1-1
CASSLADLGNTEAFF
TGTGCCAGCAGCTTAGCTGACCTGGGGAACACTGAAGCTTTCTTT
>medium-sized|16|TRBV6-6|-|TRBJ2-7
CASSYSTLPGRNEQYF
TGTGCCAGCAGTTACTCGACTTTACCAGGGAGGAACGAGCAGTACTTC
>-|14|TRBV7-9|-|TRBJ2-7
CASSHETGADEQYF
TGTGCCAGCAGCCACGAAACAGGAGCGGACGAGCAGTACTTC
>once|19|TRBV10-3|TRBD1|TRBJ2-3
CAISETADRLTTSTDTQYF
TGTGCCATCAGTGAAACGGCGGACAGGTTAACGACTAGCACAGATACGCAGTATTTT
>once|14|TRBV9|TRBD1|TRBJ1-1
CASSAGTGGTEAFF
TGTGCCAGCAGCGCCGGGACAGGGGGCACTGAAGCTTTCTTT
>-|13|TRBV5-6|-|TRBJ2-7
CASSLVDSYEQYF
TGTGCCAGCAGCTTGGTGGATTCCTACGAGCAGTACTTC
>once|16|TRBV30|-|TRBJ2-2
CAWSAGTLRNTGELFF
TGTGCCTGGAGTGCGGGCACCTTAAGGAACACCGGGGAGCTGTTTTTT
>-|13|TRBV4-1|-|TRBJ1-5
CASSRQGYQPQHF
TGCGCCAGCAGCCGGCAGGGCTATCAGCCCCAGCATTTT
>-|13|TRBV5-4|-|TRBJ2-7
CASSLGQSYEQYF
TGTGCCAGCAGCTTGGGACAATCCTACGAGCAGTACTTC
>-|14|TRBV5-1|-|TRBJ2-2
CASTIQGNTGELFF
TGCGCCAGCACAATACAGGGGAACACCGGGGAGCTGTTTTTT
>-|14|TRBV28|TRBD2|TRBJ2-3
CASSSGTRTDTQYF
TGTGCCAGCAGTTCAGGGACTAGAACAGATACGCAGTATTTT
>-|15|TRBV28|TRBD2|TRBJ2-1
CASSFLAGVPNEQFF
TGTGCCAGCAGTTTCCTAGCGGGAGTCCCCAATGAGCAGTTCTTC
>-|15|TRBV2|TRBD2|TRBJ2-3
CASSDLREEGDTQYF
TGTGCCAGCAGTGATTTGCGGGAGGAGGGAGATACGCAGTATTTT
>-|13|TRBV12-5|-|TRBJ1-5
CASGFGADQPQHF
TGTGCTAGTGGTTTCGGGGCAGATCAGCCCCAGCATTTT
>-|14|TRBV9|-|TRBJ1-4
CASSVTATNEKLFF
TGTGCCAGCAGCGTGACAGCAACTAATGAAAAACTGTTTTTT
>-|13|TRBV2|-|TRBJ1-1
CASSDHRYTEAFF
TGTGCCAGCAGTGACCACAGATACACTGAAGCTTTCTTT
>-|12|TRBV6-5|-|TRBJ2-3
CASSGGTDTQYF
TGTGCCAGCAGTGGGGGCACAGATACGCAGTATTTT
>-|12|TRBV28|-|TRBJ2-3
CASSSNTDTQYF
TGTGCCAGCAGTAGCAACACAGATACGCAGTATTTT
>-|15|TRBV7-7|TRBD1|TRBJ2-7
CASSLGQGVGYEQYF
TGTGCTAGCAGCTTAGGACAGGGGGTCGGTTACGAGCAGTACTTC
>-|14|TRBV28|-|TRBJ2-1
CASRGAGAYNEQFF
TGTGCCAGCAGGGGGGCAGGGGCCTACAATGAGCAGTTCTTC
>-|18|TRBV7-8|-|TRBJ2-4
CASSLDALLHQGLNIQYF
TGTGCCAGCAGCTTAGACGCATTATTGCACCAGGGGTTAAACATTCAGTACTTC
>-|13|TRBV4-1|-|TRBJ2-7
CASSHRNYDEQYF
TGCGCCAGCAGCCACAGAAATTACGACGAGCAGTACTTC
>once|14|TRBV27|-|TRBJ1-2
CASRTTLAPYGYTF
TGTGCCAGCAGGACCACACTGGCCCCCTATGGCTACACCTTC
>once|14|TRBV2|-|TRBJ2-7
CASSVSWGPYEQYF
TGTGCCAGCAGTGTCTCCTGGGGCCCCTACGAGCAGTACTTC
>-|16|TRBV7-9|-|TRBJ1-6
CASSFEKSSYNSPLHF
TGTGCCAGCAGCTTTGAGAAGAGCTCCTATAATTCACCCCTCCACTTT
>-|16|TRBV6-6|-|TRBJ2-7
CASSYGSGHRTYEQYF
TGTGCCAGCAGTTACGGGTCGGGACACAGAACCTACGAGCAGTACTTC
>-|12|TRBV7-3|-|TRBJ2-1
CASVGAYNEQFF
TGTGCCAGCGTAGGCGCCTACAATGAGCAGTTCTTC
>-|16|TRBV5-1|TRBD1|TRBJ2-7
CASSLDPGTGFSEQYF
TGCGCCAGCAGCTTGGATCCGGGGACAGGGTTCAGCGAGCAGTACTTC
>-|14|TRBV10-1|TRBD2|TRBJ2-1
CASSTGTSGNEQFF
TGCGCCAGCAGCACCGGGACTAGCGGTAATGAGCAGTTCTTC
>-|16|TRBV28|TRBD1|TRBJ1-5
CASSFPRDRKNQPQHF
TGTGCCAGCAGTTTCCCCCGGGACAGAAAGAATCAGCCCCAGCATTTT
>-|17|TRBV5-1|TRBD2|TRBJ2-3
CASSLRGVRLGTDTQYF
TGCGCCAGCAGCTTGCGGGGGGTACGGCTGGGCACAGATACGCAGTATTTT
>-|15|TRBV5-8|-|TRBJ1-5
CASTIQGYSNQPQHF
TGTGCCAGTACAATACAGGGTTATAGCAATCAGCCCCAGCATTTT
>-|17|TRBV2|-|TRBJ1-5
CASSDPGEGWSNQPQHF
TGTGCCAGCAGTGATCCCGGGGAGGGATGGAGCAATCAGCCCCAGCATTTT
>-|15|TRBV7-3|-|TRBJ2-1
CASSLEGLSYNEQFF
TGTGCCAGCAGCTTGGAGGGATTGTCCTACAATGAGCAGTTCTTC
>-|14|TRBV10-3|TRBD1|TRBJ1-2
CAISGDRGLSGYTF
TGTGCCATCAGTGGTGACAGGGGGCTGTCCGGCTACACCTTC
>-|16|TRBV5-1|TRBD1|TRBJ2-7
CASSLVPGQESYEQYF
TGCGCCAGCAGCTTGGTCCCGGGACAGGAGTCCTACGAGCAGTACTTC
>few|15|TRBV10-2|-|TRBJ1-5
CASSEGPDNNQPQHF
TGCGCCAGCAGTGAAGGCCCGGACAACAATCAGCCCCAGCATTTT
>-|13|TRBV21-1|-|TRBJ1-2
CASSKGQIYGYTF
TGTGCCAGCAGCAAAGGACAGATCTATGGCTACACCTTC
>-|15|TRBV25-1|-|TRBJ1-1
CASTPLGVGGEAAFF
TGTGCCAGCACCCCCCTCGGGGTGGGTGGAGAGGCAGCTTTCTTT
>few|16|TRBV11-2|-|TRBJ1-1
CASSRSVLGMDTEAFF
TGTGCCAGCAGCCGCAGTGTTTTGGGGATGGACACTGAAGCTTTCTTT
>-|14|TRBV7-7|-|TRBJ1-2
CASSPLRGGYGYTF
TGTGCTAGCAGCCCCCTCCGGGGAGGCTATGGCTACACCTTC
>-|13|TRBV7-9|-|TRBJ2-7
CASSSDRRDEQYF
TGTGCCAGCAGCTCAGACCGCAGAGACGAGCAGTACTTC
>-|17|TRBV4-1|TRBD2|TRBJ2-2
CASSHGTSGRNTGELFF
TGCGCCAGCAGCCACGGGACTAGCGGGAGGAACACCGGGGAGCTGTTTTTT
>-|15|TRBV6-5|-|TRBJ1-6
CASSSLGRAGSPLHF
TGTGCCAGCAGTTCCCTGGGGCGGGCGGGTTCACCCCTCCACTTT
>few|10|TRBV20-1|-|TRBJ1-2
CSARDGRAIF
TGCAGTGCTAGAGATGGCCGGGCCATCTTC
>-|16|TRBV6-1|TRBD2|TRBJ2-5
CASSDTSSGFGETQYF
TGTGCCAGCAGTGATACCTCTAGCGGGTTTGGAGAGACCCAGTACTTC
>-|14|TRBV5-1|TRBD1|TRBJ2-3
CASSERTGADTQYF
TGCGCCAGCAGCGAACGGACAGGGGCAGATACGCAGTATTTT
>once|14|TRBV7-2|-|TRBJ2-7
CASSLGLEPHEQYF
TGTGCCAGCAGCTTGGGGCTAGAGCCCCACGAGCAGTACTTC
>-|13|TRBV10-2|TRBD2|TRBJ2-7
CASSGTSSYEQYF
TGCGCCAGCAGCGGGACTAGCTCCTACGAGCAGTACTTC
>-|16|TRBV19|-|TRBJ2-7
CASSSRQPVRVYEQYF
TGTGCCAGTAGTTCCCGACAGCCGGTGAGGGTCTACGAGCAGTACTTC
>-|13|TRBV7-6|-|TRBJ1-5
CASSQTGFGPQHF
TGTGCCAGCAGCCAAACGGGTTTCGGGCCCCAGCATTTT
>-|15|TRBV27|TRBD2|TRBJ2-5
CASRRTSGRQETQYF
TGTGCCAGCAGAAGGACTAGCGGGAGGCAAGAGACCCAGTACTTC
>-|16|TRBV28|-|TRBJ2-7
CASSLFLETTTYEQYF
TGTGCCAGCAGTTTATTCTTAGAGACAACGACCTACGAGCAGTACTTC
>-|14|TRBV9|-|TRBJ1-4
CASSVAAGEEKLFF
TGTGCCAGCAGCGTAGCTGCAGGGGAGGAAAAACTGTTTTTT
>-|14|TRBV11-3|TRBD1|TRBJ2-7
CASSTETGNYEQYF
TGTGCCAGCAGCACAGAGACAGGGAACTACGAGCAGTACTTC
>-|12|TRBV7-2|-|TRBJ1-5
CASSSFNQPQHF
TGTGCCAGCAGCTCCTTTAATCAGCCCCAGCATTTT